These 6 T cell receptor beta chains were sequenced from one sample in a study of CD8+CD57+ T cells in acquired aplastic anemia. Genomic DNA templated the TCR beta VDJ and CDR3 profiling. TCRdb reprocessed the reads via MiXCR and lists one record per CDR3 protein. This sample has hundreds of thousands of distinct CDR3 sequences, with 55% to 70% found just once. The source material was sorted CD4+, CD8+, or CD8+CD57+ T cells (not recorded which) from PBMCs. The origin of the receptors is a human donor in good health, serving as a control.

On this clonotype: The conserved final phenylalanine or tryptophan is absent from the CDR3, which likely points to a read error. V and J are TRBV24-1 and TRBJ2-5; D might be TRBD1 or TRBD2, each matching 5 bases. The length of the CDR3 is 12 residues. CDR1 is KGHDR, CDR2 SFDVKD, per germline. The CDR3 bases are TGTGCCAGCAGTGACAAGGGACAGACCCAGTACCTC. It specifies CASSDKGQTQYL.

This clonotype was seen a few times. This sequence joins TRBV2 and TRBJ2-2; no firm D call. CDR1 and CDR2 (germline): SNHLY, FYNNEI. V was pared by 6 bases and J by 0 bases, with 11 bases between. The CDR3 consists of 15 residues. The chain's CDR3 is CASRPGRANTGELFF. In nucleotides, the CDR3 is TGTGCCAGCAGACCGGGCCGTGCGAACACCGGGGAGCTGTTTTTT.

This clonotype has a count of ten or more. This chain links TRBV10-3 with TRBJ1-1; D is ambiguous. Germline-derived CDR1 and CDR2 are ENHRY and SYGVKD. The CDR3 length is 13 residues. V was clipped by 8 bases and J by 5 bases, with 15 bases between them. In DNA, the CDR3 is TGTGCCATCGTTAACGATGCACTGACTGAAGCTTTCTTT. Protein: CAIVNDALTEAFF.

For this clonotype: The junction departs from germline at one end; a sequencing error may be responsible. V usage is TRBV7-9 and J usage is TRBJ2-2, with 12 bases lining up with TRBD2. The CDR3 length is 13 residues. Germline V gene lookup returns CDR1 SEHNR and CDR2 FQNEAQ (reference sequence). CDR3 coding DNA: TGTGCCAGCAGCTCTGCGGTACTAGCGGGGGGCCTATTT. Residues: CASSSAVLAGGLF.

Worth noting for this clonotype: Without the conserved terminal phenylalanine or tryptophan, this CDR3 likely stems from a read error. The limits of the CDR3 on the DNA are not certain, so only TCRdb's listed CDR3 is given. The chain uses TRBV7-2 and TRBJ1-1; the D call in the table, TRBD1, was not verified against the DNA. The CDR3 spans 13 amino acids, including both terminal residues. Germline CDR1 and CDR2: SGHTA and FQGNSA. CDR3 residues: CASSLAVGQRYSS.

The CDR3 DNA reads as TGTGCCAGCAGCCCGTCGGCAGGGGGTTTCGATACGCAGTATTTT. It codes for CASSPSAGGFDTQYF. V gene TRBV12-3 or TRBV12-4 combines with J gene TRBJ2-3; TRBD1 aligns across 7 bases. V gave up 6 bases and J gave up 6 bases; unmatched junction bases: 12. The CDR3 spans 15 residues.